Shown below are 22 T cell receptor beta chains from a single sample sequenced in a study of radiotherapy plus CTLA-4 blockade in lung cancer. Here immunoSEQ multiplex PCR was the method, and the copy in TCRdb shows in-frame clones only, minus some. The profile shows 40,000 to 60,000 clones, roughly 80% of them singletons. The input for sequencing was peripheral blood, taken from a patient treated with radiotherapy plus ipilimumab. These receptors all come from a human donor with non-small cell lung cancer who had stable disease on radiotherapy plus ipilimumab.

V and J are TRBV7-2 and TRBJ2-5; TRBD2 matches 7 bases. The CDR3 consists of 14 residues. Trimming cost V 1 base and J 2 bases; bases outside gene matches: 1. Per germline, CDR1 SGHTA and CDR2 FQGNSA. CDR3 amino acids: CASSLVLAQETQYF. In DNA form, the CDR3 reads TGTGCCAGCAGCTTAGTACTAGCGCAAGAGACCCAGTACTTC.

The rearrangement uses TRBV5-1 and TRBJ2-2, with a tentative D call TRBD2 (5 bases). Trimming pared 1 base from V and 7 bases from J, leaving 14 bases between. From germline, CDR1 is SGHRS and CDR2 YFSETQ. CDR3 length: 15 amino acids. The CDR3 sequence is CASSLMASRGGELFF. CDR3 nucleotide sequence: TGCGCCAGCAGCTTGATGGCTAGCCGGGGCGGGGAGCTGTTTTTT.

The chain carries TRBV11-2 and TRBJ1-3, with TRBD1 matching 7 bases. The ends lost 1 base at V and 3 bases at J; junction bases unmatched: 6. Germline V gene lookup returns CDR1 SGHAT and CDR2 FQNNGV. The CDR3 totals 16 residues. CDR3 in DNA: TGTGCCAGCAGCTTAGCCACCGGGACAGTTGGAAACACCATATATTTT. It yields the protein CASSLATGTVGNTIYF. Full variable domain (missing parts from reference TRBV11-2 and TRBJ1-3): EAGVAQSPRYKIIEKRQSVAFWCNPISGHATLYWYQQILGQGPKLLIQFQNNGVVDDSQLPKDRFSAERLKGVDSTLKIQPAKLEDSAVYLCASSLATGTVGNTIYFGEGSWLTVV.

The chain links TRBV30 to TRBJ1-2; tentative D call: TRBD1 (5 bases). This CDR3 is 15 amino acids long. V gave up 1 base and J gave up 6 bases, with 18 bases separating them. CDR1 GTSNPN and CDR2 SVGIG come from the germline V gene (reference sequence). DNA of the CDR3: TGTGCCTGGAGTGGGGATGGCAGGGCCGAAAATGGCTACACCTTC. It codes for CAWSGDGRAENGYTF.

The chain combines TRBV5-4 with TRBJ2-1; 11 bases fit TRBD1. Trimming cost V 4 bases and J 8 bases; bases outside gene matches: 11. CDR3 length: 16 amino acids. CDR1 is SGHNT and CDR2 is YYREEE in the germline V gene (reference sequence). CDR3 protein: CASSPPPGQGVDEQFF. The CDR3 nucleotides are TGTGCCAGCAGCCCGCCCCCGGGACAGGGGGTCGATGAGCAGTTCTTC.

The chain carries TRBV5-8 and TRBJ1-1; 7 nucleotides agree with TRBD1. The germline V gene encodes CDR1 SGHTS and CDR2 YDEGEE. The CDR3 is 13 amino acids. V dropped 0 bases and J dropped 10; count of bases not matched to a gene: 6. The CDR3 nucleotides read TGTGCCAGCAGCTTGGAGAGGAGACAGGGAGCTTTCTTT. Residues: CASSLERRQGAFF.

The chain uses TRBV2 and TRBJ2-7; the match to TRBD1 covers 12 bases. The CDR3 is made up of 17 amino acids. Looked up from germline, CDR1 is SNHLY and CDR2 is FYNNEI. J gave up 4 bases and V 2 bases, and 9 bases lay outside the gene matches. Written as DNA, the CDR3 is TGTGCCAGCAGTGAAAGGGGACAGGGGGCTATTGGGTACGAGCAGTACTTC. This encodes CASSERGQGAIGYEQYF.

With respect to this clone: The same CDR3 also results from other DNA sequences found in this sample. The chain carries TRBV18 and TRBJ2-7; maybe TRBD2 (5 bases). Deletions cut 0 bases from V and 3 bases from J, with 15 bases between. The germline gives CDR1 KGHSH, CDR2 LQKENI. The CDR3 extends over 16 amino acids. CDR3 DNA sequence: TGTGCCAGCTCACCACCGGTACGAGGGCCCCTCTACGAGCAGTACTTC. It encodes CASSPPVRGPLYEQYF. Looking up the rest from reference TRBV18 and TRBJ2-7 gives the full variable domain: NAGVMQNPRHLVRRRGQEARLRCSPMKGHSHVYWYRQLPEEGLKFMVYLQKENIIDESGMPKERFSAEFPKEGPSILRIQQVVRGDSAAYFCASSPPVRGPLYEQYFGPGTRLTVT.

The V and J genes are TRBV12-5 and TRBJ2-7; 15 positions match TRBD2. V was pared by 10 bases and J by 1 base, with 11 bases of the junction left unmatched. Germline V gives CDR1 LGHNT, CDR2 FRNRAP. CDR3 size: 17 residues. The CDR3 loop reads CAKVAGLAGGLSYEQYF. Written as DNA, the CDR3 is TGTGCTAAGGTGGCGGGACTAGCGGGAGGCCTGTCCTACGAGCAGTACTTC.

This sequence joins TRBV7-9 and TRBJ2-7, with a possible D match to TRBD2 (6 bases). The V end lost 5 bases, the J end lost 2 bases, and 7 bases lay between the germline ends. The CDR3 is 12 amino acids. Germline V CDR1 and CDR2: SEHNR, FQNEAQ (reference sequence). The DNA for the CDR3 is TGTGCCAGCAGCGGGAGGCCCTACGAGCAGTACTTC. Translating gives CASSGRPYEQYF.

V and J are TRBV5-6 and TRBJ1-1, with TRBD1 matching over 10 bases. J gave up 4 bases and V 3 bases, and 0 bases lay outside the gene matches. In germline, CDR1 is SGHDT, CDR2 YYEEEE. This CDR3 is built from 13 residues. CDR3 nucleotides: TGTGCCAGCAGCTGGGACAGGGGCACTGAAGCTTTCTTT. It encodes CASSWDRGTEAFF.

The V and J genes are TRBV5-1 and TRBJ2-1, with D possibly being TRBD1 (6 bases). V was clipped by 3 bases and J by 0 bases, with 25 bases between them. This CDR3 is 20 amino acids long. Germline lookup yields CDR1 SGHRS and CDR2 YFSETQ. CDR3 DNA: TGCGCCAGCAGCTCAAACTTACACTCCGACAGGCCTAGCTCCTACAATGAGCAGTTCTTC. Protein product: CASSSNLHSDRPSSYNEQFF.

The chain carries TRBV7-7 and TRBJ2-1; no clear D. Trimming left V 5 bases short and J 2 bases short, with 13 bases between. The CDR3 totals 15 residues. Germline V gives CDR1 SSHAT, CDR2 FNYEAQ (reference sequence). The CDR3 nucleotides read TGTGCCAGCAGCATCGACCCAGGTGCCTACAATGAGCAGTTCTTC. It translates to CASSIDPGAYNEQFF.

The rearrangement uses TRBV18 and TRBJ2-1; TRBD2 matches 7 bases. V shed 3 bases, J shed 0 bases, and the junction held 8 bases outside the gene matches. Germline CDR1 reads KGHSH; CDR2 reads LQKENI. The CDR3 consists of 17 residues. The CDR3 nucleotides are TGTGCCAGCTCACCGCCTAGCGGACCGAGCTCCTACAATGAGCAGTTCTTC. Protein: CASSPPSGPSSYNEQFF.

This chain connects TRBV30 to TRBJ1-2, with D possibly TRBD1 on 5 matching bases. The CDR3 extends over 15 amino acids. Germline CDR1 and CDR2: GTSNPN and SVGIG (reference sequence). The V end lost 2 bases, the J end lost 2 bases, and 15 bases lay between the germline ends. The CDR3: CAWSTIRRTNYGYTF. The CDR3 DNA reads as TGTGCCTGGAGTACAATCCGTAGGACAAACTATGGCTACACCTTC.

The CDR3 DNA follows: TGTGCCTGGAGCCGGCAAGAGACCCAGTACTTC. Its translation is CAWSRQETQYF. The chain links TRBV30 to TRBJ2-5; D ambiguous. The CDR3 runs 11 residues. Germline assignment: CDR1 GTSNPN and CDR2 SVGIG (reference sequence). Trimming took off 3 bases at V and 2 bases at J, with 4 bases between the two ends.

The count of this clone is one. The J gene is TRBJ1-2, the V gene TRBV28; 8 bases map to TRBD1. J gave up 5 bases and V 6 bases, and 8 bases lay outside the gene matches. The CDR3 consists of 14 residues. The germline V gene has CDR1 MDHEN and CDR2 SYDVKM. CDR3 protein: CASRPPDRDYGYTF. The CDR3, as DNA: TGTGCCAGCAGACCCCCGGACAGGGATTATGGCTACACCTTC.

The genes are TRBV30 and TRBJ2-5; maybe TRBD1 (6 bases). The V end was cut by 2 bases, the J end by 5 bases, with 12 bases between. CDR1 and CDR2 (germline): GTSNPN, SVGIG (reference sequence). The CDR3 covers 13 residues. CDR3 amino acids: CAWSPQGFETQYF. The CDR3 DNA reads as TGTGCCTGGAGTCCGCAGGGGTTTGAGACCCAGTACTTC.

This chain's CDR3 is CASSISRGASGRNEQFF. The CDR3 DNA reads TGTGCCAGTAGTATTTCTCGTGGGGCTAGCGGGAGGAATGAGCAGTTCTTC. The chain joins TRBV19 to TRBJ2-1; 11 bases line up with TRBD2. The CDR3 contains 17 residues. The junction had 11 bases not matched to a gene; V was cut back by 3 bases and J by 7 bases. Germline CDR1 reads LNHDA; CDR2 reads SQIVND (reference sequence).

The chain employs TRBV2 and TRBJ2-1; 12 bases fit TRBD2. The V gene end was trimmed by 5 bases and the J gene end by 6 bases; junction bases not matched to a gene: 2. This CDR3 region has 14 residues. CDR1 is SNHLY, CDR2 FYNNEI, per germline. The CDR3 region is CASSPGLAGNEQFF. CDR3 bases: TGTGCCAGCAGTCCGGGACTAGCGGGCAATGAGCAGTTCTTC.

V is TRBV15 and J is TRBJ2-1; TRBD2 matches 9 bases. CDR3 size: 18 residues. Losses at the gene ends were 5 bases for V and 8 bases for J; bases not matched to a gene: 19. Germline-derived CDR1 and CDR2 are LNHNV and YYDKDF (reference sequence). CDR3 amino acids: CATSPHLSSAGGSYEQFF. CDR3 coding DNA: TGTGCCACCAGCCCCCATCTAAGTAGCGCGGGAGGGAGTTATGAGCAGTTCTTC.

Points on this clone: Its ends do not fully match the called genes, so a read error is possible. V is TRBV4-1 and J is TRBJ2-5; TRBD2 aligns across 9 bases. This CDR3 region has 14 residues. The germline CDR1 and CDR2 sequences are MGHRA and YSYEKL. Written as DNA, the CDR3 is TGCGCCGGCAGTCCTGCTAGCGGGATCGAGACCCAGTACTTC. The encoded protein is CAGSPASGIETQYF.